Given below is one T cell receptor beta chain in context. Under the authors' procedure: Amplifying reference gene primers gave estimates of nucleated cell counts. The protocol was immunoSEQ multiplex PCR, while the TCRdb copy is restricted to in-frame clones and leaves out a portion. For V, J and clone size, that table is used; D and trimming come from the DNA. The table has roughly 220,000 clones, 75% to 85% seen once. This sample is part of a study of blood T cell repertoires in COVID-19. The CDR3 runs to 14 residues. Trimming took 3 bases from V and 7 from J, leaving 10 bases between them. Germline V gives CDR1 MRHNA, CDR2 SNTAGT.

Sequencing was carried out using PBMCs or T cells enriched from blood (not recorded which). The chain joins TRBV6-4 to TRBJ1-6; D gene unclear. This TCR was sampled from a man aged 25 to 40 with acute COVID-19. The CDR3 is CASSELGENSPLHF. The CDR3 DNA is TGTGCCAGCAGTGAACTCGGAGAAAATTCACCCCTCCACTTT.